Here is one TCR beta chain with its context. Its specificity is not known. The source of the sample is a study of blood T cells in healthy people across ages. Points from the study as a whole: With donor CMV status unknown, expanded clonotype changes were possibly confounded. Per-million-T-cell TCR beta diversity fell roughly linearly with age.

The authors drew around 11 milliliters of peripheral blood from each donor. No fewer than 7 million PBMCs went into each sample. The length of the CDR3 is 13 residues. Trimming pared 2 bases from V and 12 bases from J, leaving 17 bases between. Together with a sample-barcoded 5' primer, a J-beta primer mix was included in a second PCR lasting about 7 to 12 cycles. TCRdb re-called the 5' RACE reads through MiXCR, storing one row per CDR3 protein. The sample consists of some 1.1 million distinct CDR3 sequences, around two fifths of them appearing once. This clonotype was sampled from a man aged 18 to 35 in good health. The chain is built from TRBV12-3 or TRBV12-4 and TRBJ2-7; weak D call: TRBD2 (5 bases). Sequencing input: blood. The chain's CDR3 is CASSLSGGQAGYF. The CDR3 bases are TGTGCCAGCAGTTTATCGGGCGGTCAGGCGGGGTACTTC.